These 10 T cell receptor beta chains were sequenced from one sample in a study of blood T cell repertoires in COVID-19. Using immunoSEQ multiplex PCR, the repertoire was profiled, and TCRdb retains in-frame clones only, with some absent. The sample holds roughly 140,000 clones, 88% seen once. Sequenced sample: peripheral blood. These receptors came from a man in his fifties with active or convalescent COVID-19.

The chain recombines TRBV7-2 with TRBJ2-7, with 7 bases lining up with TRBD2. This CDR3 comprises 13 residues. CDR1 and CDR2 (germline): SGHTA, FQGNSA. J lost 0 bases, V lost 4 bases, and 0 bases had no gene match. This chain's CDR3 is CASSWGGSYEQYF. The CDR3 region has the DNA TGTGCCAGCAGCTGGGGGGGCTCCTACGAGCAGTACTTC.

The chain links TRBV6-4 to TRBJ2-7, with TRBD1 matching over 7 bases. CDR1 MRHNA and CDR2 SNTAGT come from the germline V gene. The CDR3 contains 12 residues. V was pared by 11 bases and J by 5 bases, with 9 bases of the junction left unmatched. This CDR3 is CAWNRGLNEQYF. CDR3 in DNA: TGTGCCTGGAATAGGGGGCTCAACGAGCAGTACTTC.

This rearrangement joins TRBV11-2 to TRBJ1-4; D perhaps matches TRBD1 (5 bases). V gave up 5 bases and J gave up 7 bases, with 23 bases separating them. This CDR3 is 17 amino acids long. The germline CDR1 and CDR2 sequences are SGHAT and FQNNGV. The CDR3 reads CASSPTRGTRLSEKLFF. Here the CDR3 DNA reads TGTGCCAGCAGCCCGACCCGGGGGACGCGCCTGAGTGAAAAACTGTTTTTT. The whole variable domain, remainder taken from reference TRBV11-2 and TRBJ1-4, is EAGVAQSPRYKIIEKRQSVAFWCNPISGHATLYWYQQILGQGPKLLIQFQNNGVVDDSQLPKDRFSAERLKGVDSTLKIQPAKLEDSAVYLCASSPTRGTRLSEKLFFGSGTQLSVL.

V usage is TRBV7-8 and J usage is TRBJ2-6; a possible D gene is TRBD2 (7 bases). Trimming took off 3 bases at V and 0 bases at J, with 18 bases between the two ends. CDR3 length equals 19 residues. Germline-derived CDR1 and CDR2 are SGHVS and FQNEAQ. In DNA form, the CDR3 reads TGTGCCAGCAGCTTGAAAAGGGGGGGTTGGAACTCTGGGGCCAACGTCCTGACTTTC. Translation: CASSLKRGGWNSGANVLTF. Full variable domain (rest looked up from reference TRBV7-8 and TRBJ2-6): GAGVSQSPRYKVAKRGQDVALRCDPISGHVSLFWYQQALGQGPEFLTYFQNEAQLDKSGLPSDRFFAERPEGSVSTLKIQRTQQEDSAVYLCASSLKRGGWNSGANVLTFGAGSRLTVL.

The chain carries TRBV6-1 and TRBJ2-7; D remains ambiguous. The length of the CDR3 is 11 residues. The germline V gene encodes CDR1 MNHNS and CDR2 SASEGT. V was trimmed by 3 bases and J by 10 bases, leaving 10 bases between them. CDR3 loop: CASSENILQYF. The CDR3 coding sequence is TGTGCCAGCAGTGAGAACATTTTACAGTACTTC.

V usage is TRBV28 and J usage is TRBJ2-6; maybe TRBD2 (6 bases). The length of the CDR3 is 15 residues. CDR1 and CDR2 (germline): MDHEN, SYDVKM. The germline V and J ends were trimmed by 3 bases and 2 bases, with 8 bases remaining between them. The CDR3 bases are TGTGCCAGCAGTTTTGGGGGGACTGGGGCCAACGTCCTGACTTTC. Translating it yields CASSFGGTGANVLTF.

The chain links TRBV6-6 to TRBJ2-1; a possible D gene is TRBD1 (5 bases). CDR3 size: 11 residues. Germline V gene lookup returns CDR1 MNHNY and CDR2 SVGAGI (reference sequence). The ends were cut back, 6 bases at V and 14 bases at J, with 14 bases in the middle. The chain's CDR3 is CASRNRQKEFF. The CDR3, as DNA: TGTGCCAGCAGAAACCGACAGAAGGAGTTCTTC.

This rearrangement joins TRBV9 to TRBJ2-7, with D possibly matching TRBD1 (5 bases). This CDR3 has 14 residues. The V end was cut by 4 bases, the J end by 7 bases, with 18 bases between. Germline loops: CDR1 SGDLS, CDR2 YYNGEE. The CDR3 reads CASSPPGSLWEQYF. The CDR3 coding sequence is TGTGCCAGCAGCCCCCCAGGGTCCCTATGGGAGCAGTACTTC. The full variable domain, in which reference TRBV9 and TRBJ2-7 provide the parts outside the CDR3, is DSGVTQTPKHLITATGQRVTLRCSPRSGDLSVYWYQQSLDQGLQFLIQYYNGEERAKGNILERFSAQQFPDLHSELNLSSLELGDSALYFCASSPPGSLWEQYFGPGTRLTVT.

This clone was observed once. The V call is TRBV7-6, the J call TRBJ2-1; 9 bases are a match to TRBD2. Germline V gene sequence: CDR1 SGHVS, CDR2 FNYEAQ. V lost 1 base to trimming and J lost 4 bases; unmatched junction nucleotides: 8. CDR3 size: 17 residues. In DNA, the CDR3 is TGTGCCAGCAGCTTAGGTGTAGCGGGAGTATTGTACAATGAGCAGTTCTTC. It translates to CASSLGVAGVLYNEQFF. The full variable domain, completed using reference TRBV7-6 and TRBJ2-1, is GAGVSQSPRYKVTKRGQDVALRCDPISGHVSLYWYRQALGQGPEFLTYFNYEAQQDKSGLPNDRFSAERPEGSISTLTIQRTEQRDSAMYRCASSLGVAGVLYNEQFFGPGTRLTVL.

This rearrangement joins TRBV25-1 to TRBJ1-4, with 9 bases matching TRBD1. CDR1 is MGHDK, CDR2 SYGVNS, per germline. The trim removed 4 bases at V and 5 bases at J, leaving 11 bases unmatched. The CDR3 totals 17 residues. Here the CDR3 reads CASSAAGTGKENEKLFF. The CDR3 nucleotides read TGTGCCAGCAGTGCCGCCGGGACAGGGAAAGAAAATGAAAAACTGTTTTTT.